Presented here are 15 T cell receptor beta chains from one specimen sequenced in a study of cytotoxic CD8 clonotypes in ibrutinib-treated CLL. The repertoire was sequenced with immunoSEQ multiplex PCR; TCRdb's copy has only in-frame clones and lacks some. The sample carries 160,000 or so clones, more than 65% recorded once. The sample consisted of PBMCs, taken after 12 months of ibrutinib treatment. The receptors come from a human donor with chronic lymphocytic leukemia.

V usage is TRBV6-5 and J usage is TRBJ1-4; maybe TRBD1 (5 bases). This CDR3 has 15 residues. Germline CDR1 is MNHEY and CDR2 is SVGAGI. The germline V and J ends were trimmed by 0 bases and 10 bases, with 15 bases remaining between them. The CDR3 loop is CASSYSLQRGGKLFF. The CDR3 nucleotides read TGTGCCAGCAGTTACTCCCTTCAGCGGGGGGGAAAACTGTTTTTT.

V gene TRBV4-3 combines with J gene TRBJ1-1; D remains unclear. The CDR3 spans 12 residues. V shed 3 bases and J shed 5 bases, with 7 bases lying between them. Germline loops: CDR1 LGHNA, CDR2 YSLEER. CDR3 DNA sequence: TGCGCCAGCAGCCACCACGATACTGAAGCTTTCTTT. Protein: CASSHHDTEAFF.

The chain links TRBV4-2 to TRBJ1-1; D not resolved. The ends were cut back, 4 bases at V and 0 bases at J, with 9 bases in the middle. CDR1 LGHNA and CDR2 YNFKEQ come from the germline V gene. This CDR3 is 14 amino acids long. The CDR3 sequence is CASSRTGLNTEAFF. The DNA of the CDR3 is TGTGCCAGCAGCCGGACGGGCCTGAACACTGAAGCTTTCTTT.

V usage is TRBV19 and J usage is TRBJ1-2, with D maybe TRBD1 (5 bases). CDR1 LNHDA and CDR2 SQIVND come from the germline V gene (reference sequence). The CDR3 is made up of 13 amino acids. Trimming removed 6 bases from V and 2 bases from J, with 10 bases in between. CDR3 sequence: CASREGRNYGYTF. The CDR3 DNA reads as TGTGCCAGTAGAGAGGGACGGAACTATGGCTACACCTTC.

The chain employs TRBV5-5 and TRBJ1-2; 7 bases align to TRBD1. V dropped 0 bases and J dropped 8; count of bases not matched to a gene: 7. Germline V gene lookup returns CDR1 SGHKS and CDR2 YYEKEE (reference sequence). There are 14 residues in the CDR3. The CDR3 region has the DNA TGTGCCAGCAGCTTGGGACAGGGCCAGGGAGGCTACACCTTC. This gives the protein CASSLGQGQGGYTF.

The V gene is TRBV28, the J gene TRBJ2-7; TRBD1 agrees at 7 bases. The CDR3 consists of 15 residues. Trimming took 4 bases from V and 1 from J; bases not matched to a gene: 7. The V gene's germline CDR1 is MDHEN and CDR2 SYDVKM. The DNA of the CDR3 is TGTGCCAGCAGTTCCTGGGACAGTCGTTCCTACGAGCAGTACTTC. Its translation: CASSSWDSRSYEQYF. Full variable domain (rest looked up from reference TRBV28 and TRBJ2-7): DVKVTQSSRYLVKRTGEKVFLECVQDMDHENMFWYRQDPGLGLRLIYFSYDVKMKEKGDIPEGYSVSREKKERFSLILESASTNQTSMYLCASSSWDSRSYEQYFGPGTRLTVT.

This chain links TRBV28 with TRBJ1-1, with D possibly TRBD1 on 5 matching bases. CDR3 size: 16 residues. Germline V gene data show CDR1 as MDHEN and CDR2 as SYDVKM. With 2 bases removed from V and 3 bases from J, the gap between germline ends came to 16 bases. The CDR3 region is CASSLRTDGGYTEAFF. CDR3 nucleotides: TGTGCCAGCAGTTTAAGGACCGACGGGGGTTACACTGAAGCTTTCTTT. Full variable domain (missing parts from reference TRBV28 and TRBJ1-1): DVKVTQSSRYLVKRTGEKVFLECVQDMDHENMFWYRQDPGLGLRLIYFSYDVKMKEKGDIPEGYSVSREKKERFSLILESASTNQTSMYLCASSLRTDGGYTEAFFGQGTRLTVV.

The chain uses TRBV18 and TRBJ2-5, with unresolved D. CDR1 is KGHSH and CDR2 is LQKENI in the germline V gene. The V gene lost 0 bases and the J gene lost 2 bases, with 4 bases spanning the gap. The CDR3 sequence is 13 residues long. The CDR3 sequence: CASSPPFQETQYF. CDR3 coding DNA: TGTGCCAGCTCACCACCGTTTCAAGAGACCCAGTACTTC.

V is TRBV15 and J is TRBJ1-1; D is ambiguous. Germline values: CDR1 LNHNV, CDR2 YYDKDF (reference sequence). V was clipped by 0 bases and J by 0 bases, with 8 bases between them. This CDR3 is 15 amino acids long. The CDR3 nucleotides read TGTGCCACCAGCAGAGATCGAGGCCTGAACACTGAAGCTTTCTTT. It specifies CATSRDRGLNTEAFF.

This clone was counted a single time. The V gene is TRBV7-2, the J gene TRBJ2-3; no clear D gene. Per germline, CDR1 SGHTA and CDR2 FQGNSA. The CDR3 covers 12 residues. The germline V and J ends were trimmed by 3 bases and 10 bases, with 11 bases remaining between them. The CDR3 region is CASSFLLNAQYF. In nucleotides, the CDR3 is TGTGCCAGCAGCTTTCTCCTAAATGCGCAGTATTTT.

The chain has TRBV5-1 and TRBJ2-7; TRBD2 matches 7 bases. With 0 bases clipped from V and 3 bases from J, the junction kept 6 bases outside the gene matches. The CDR3 runs 15 residues. In germline, CDR1 is SGHRS, CDR2 YFSETQ. Written as DNA, the CDR3 is TGCGCCAGCAGCTTGGCAGCGGGGACTTTCTACGAGCAGTACTTC. Protein product: CASSLAAGTFYEQYF.

The chain uses TRBV25-1 and TRBJ1-1, with D tentatively TRBD1 (6 bases). The germline V gene has CDR1 MGHDK and CDR2 SYGVNS. The V gene lost 0 bases and the J gene lost 1 base, with 18 bases spanning the gap. This CDR3 region has 18 residues. CDR3 sequence reads: CASSEYIRGRGKNTEAFF. The DNA for the CDR3 is TGTGCCAGCAGTGAATATATTCGTGGCAGGGGAAAGAACACTGAAGCTTTCTTT.

The chain combines TRBV27 with TRBJ1-5; D might be TRBD1 (6 bases). The germline CDR1 and CDR2 sequences are MNHEY and SMNVEV (reference sequence). This CDR3 spans 16 amino acids. V was cut by 6 bases and J by 6 bases, with 21 bases left in between. The CDR3 loop reads CASSQTGPMGAQPQHF. The CDR3 DNA reads TGTGCCAGCAGCCAAACGGGACCCATGGGGGCTCAGCCCCAGCATTTT.

The CDR3 reads CASSPLAQGGSGYTF. As DNA, the CDR3 is TGTGCCAGCTCACCACTCGCACAGGGCGGTTCTGGCTACACCTTC. The rearrangement links TRBV18 to TRBJ1-2, with TRBD1 as a possible D gene (6 bases). CDR3 length: 15 residues. The V end lost 1 base, the J end lost 7 bases, and 16 bases lay between the germline ends. Germline V lookup: CDR1 KGHSH, CDR2 LQKENI.

The chain combines TRBV28 with TRBJ2-1; TRBD1 agrees at 7 bases. CDR1 and CDR2 from the germline V gene are MDHEN and SYDVKM. V lost 7 bases to trimming and J lost 13 bases; unmatched junction nucleotides: 10. The CDR3 loop spans 12 amino acids. The CDR3 DNA is TGTGCCAGCAAAGACAGGGCGCTCCTTCAGTTCTTC. Encoded protein: CASKDRALLQFF. The complete variable domain, with remaining parts taken from reference TRBV28 and TRBJ2-1, reads DVKVTQSSRYLVKRTGEKVFLECVQDMDHENMFWYRQDPGLGLRLIYFSYDVKMKEKGDIPEGYSVSREKKERFSLILESASTNQTSMYLCASKDRALLQFFGPGTRLTVL.